This is a list of T cell receptor beta chains from one sample in a study of T cells in Graves' hyperthyroidism and ophthalmopathy. TCRdb independently ran MiXCR on the multiplex PCR reads; one entry per CDR3 protein. The table lists more than 550,000 distinct CDR3 sequences, roughly 20% of them singletons. Sample: blood. These receptors were collected from a woman aged 45-60 years with Graves' hyperthyroidism that later progressed to Graves' ophthalmopathy. Both conserved end residues are part of each CDR3. D genes are given only for firm matches. Where a row states a size, it is once, few, many or the class of an expanded clone; other rows omit it.

D	J	length	V	size	CDR3	DNA
.	TRBJ1-6	16	TRBV20-1	.	CSARDQLFSYNSPLHF	TGCAGTGCTAGGGATCAGCTTTTCTCCTATAATTCACCCCTCCACTTT
TRBD1	TRBJ1-2	16	TRBV7-9	.	CASSPKPTGANYGYTF	TGTGCCAGCAGCCCTAAACCGACAGGGGCCAACTATGGCTACACCTTC
TRBD1	TRBJ1-2	12	TRBV12-3/TRBV12-4	many	CASSTGGSGYTF	TGTGCCAGCAGTACAGGGGGCTCTGGCTACACCTTC
TRBD2	TRBJ2-5	15	TRBV3-1	many	CASSQDVRGEETQYF	TGTGCCAGCAGCCAAGATGTACGGGGGGAAGAGACCCAGTACTTC
.	TRBJ1-3	16	TRBV19	.	CASTSSGTDSGNTIYF	TGTGCCAGTACCTCATCCGGGACGGACTCTGGAAACACCATATATTTT
.	TRBJ1-2	14	TRBV11-2	many	CASSLDLGVYGYTF	TGTGCCAGCAGCTTAGATCTGGGGGTTTATGGCTACACCTTC
TRBD2	TRBJ2-3	16	TRBV10-3	.	CAISTAGGGTTDTQYF	TGTGCCATCTCCACGGCGGGCGGGGGGACCACAGATACGCAGTATTTT
.	TRBJ1-6	13	TRBV7-9	many	CASSSRPNSPLHF	TGTGCCAGCAGCTCCAGACCTAATTCACCCCTCCACTTT
TRBD1	TRBJ1-1	17	TRBV20-1	.	CSARDGRQGGMNTEAFF	TGCAGTGCTAGAGACGGTCGGCAGGGGGGAATGAACACTGAAGCTTTCTTT
TRBD1	TRBJ1-5	19	TRBV19	few	CASSTLPGTDNYSNQPQHF	TGTGCCAGTAGTACCCTACCCGGGACAGACAATTATAGCAATCAGCCCCAGCATTTT
TRBD1	TRBJ2-1	13	TRBV3-1	many	CASGTGENNEQFF	TGTGCCAGCGGGACAGGGGAGAACAATGAGCAGTTCTTC
.	TRBJ2-2	15	TRBV4-1	few	CASSQEDRTTGELFF	TGCGCCAGCAGCCAAGAAGACAGGACCACCGGGGAGCTGTTTTTT
TRBD1	TRBJ2-5	15	TRBV12-5	.	CASGLKTGGQEAQYF	TGTGCTAGTGGTTTGAAAACAGGGGGCCAAGAGGCCCAGTACTTC
.	TRBJ2-7	15	TRBV20-1	few	CSARDVDSLSYEQYF	TGCAGTGCTAGAGACGTGGACAGTCTTTCCTACGAGCAGTACTTC
TRBD1	TRBJ2-5	16	TRBV12-3/TRBV12-4	many	CASSIRDSSPQETQYF	TGTGCCAGCAGTATCCGGGACAGTTCCCCCCAAGAGACCCAGTACTTC
TRBD1	TRBJ1-1	17	TRBV7-9	few	CASSLWGQGIMNTEAFF	TGTGCCAGCAGCTTATGGGGACAGGGGATCATGAACACTGAAGCTTTCTTT
TRBD1	TRBJ1-1	16	TRBV6-1	many	CASSVIRDRVGTEAFF	TGTGCCAGCAGTGTGATTAGGGACAGGGTGGGCACTGAAGCTTTCTTT
.	TRBJ1-1	13	TRBV7-9	few	CAGRAGGYTEAFF	TGTGCCGGGAGAGCTGGGGGATACACTGAAGCTTTCTTT
.	TRBJ2-3	13	TRBV27	few	CASSAPITDTQYF	TGTGCCAGCAGTGCACCCATCACAGATACGCAGTATTTT
.	TRBJ2-1	15	TRBV11-3	many	CASSSRGTSYNEQFF	TGTGCCAGCAGCTCCCGGGGGACCTCCTACAATGAGCAGTTCTTC
.	TRBJ2-2	13	TRBV7-3	many	CASSSLNTGELFF	TGTGCCAGCAGCTCCCTGAACACCGGGGAGCTGTTTTTT
TRBD1	TRBJ1-1	14	TRBV6-2/TRBV6-3	few	CASRSMTGGTEAFF	TGTGCCAGCAGGAGTATGACAGGGGGCACTGAAGCTTTCTTT
.	TRBJ2-2	15	TRBV6-1	few	CASSELGRPARELFF	TGTGCCAGCAGTGAATTAGGGAGGCCGGCAAGGGAGCTGTTTTTT
.	TRBJ1-5	14	TRBV19	few	CASSSMSSNQPQHF	TGTGCCAGTAGTAGCATGAGCAGCAATCAGCCCCAGCATTTT
.	TRBJ2-7	12	TRBV2	.	CASSDGVFQQYF	TGTGCCAGCAGTGATGGAGTTTTTCAGCAGTACTTC
.	TRBJ2-7	14	TRBV9	.	CASSVDGIAYEQYF	TGTGCCAGCAGCGTAGATGGGATAGCCTACGAGCAGTACTTC
.	TRBJ2-2	15	TRBV4-1	.	CASSPWGEGTGELFF	TGCGCCAGCAGCCCATGGGGGGAAGGGACCGGGGAGCTGTTTTTT
.	TRBJ2-1	13	TRBV12-3/TRBV12-4	many	CASKSSDYNEQFF	TGTGCCAGCAAGTCTAGCGACTACAATGAGCAGTTCTTC
.	TRBJ2-7	13	TRBV28	many	CASTNGGRNEQYF	TGTGCCAGCACGAATGGGGGGCGGAACGAGCAGTACTTC
.	TRBJ1-5	11	TRBV6-1	.	CASSPPVAQHF	TGTGCCAGCAGCCCGCCGGTGGCCCAGCATTTT
TRBD1	TRBJ2-5	14	TRBV20-1	.	CSASSRRGIETQYF	TGCAGTGCTAGCTCGCGCAGGGGGATCGAGACCCAGTACTTC
.	TRBJ1-5	14	TRBV28	.	CASSLGEGAQPQHF	TGTGCCAGCAGCCTCGGTGAGGGTGCTCAGCCCCAGCATTTT
TRBD2	TRBJ2-3	16	TRBV7-6	few	CASSLVAGVSTDTQYF	TGTGCCAGCAGCTTGGTAGCGGGAGTTAGCACAGATACGCAGTATTTT
.	TRBJ1-4	13	TRBV9	few	CASSVAGHEKLFF	TGTGCCAGCAGCGTAGCAGGGCATGAAAAACTGTTTTTT
TRBD1	TRBJ2-3	17	TRBV14	.	CASSRRDSGRSTDTQYF	TGTGCCAGCAGCCGACGGGACAGCGGACGTAGCACAGATACGCAGTATTTT
TRBD2	TRBJ2-2	17	TRBV6-5	.	CASSYSAKLADTGELFF	TGTGCCAGCAGTTACTCGGCTAAACTAGCGGACACCGGGGAGCTGTTTTTT
TRBD1	TRBJ2-1	17	TRBV19	.	CASSRRTGAVSYNEQFF	TGTGCCAGTAGTAGAAGGACAGGGGCGGTATCCTACAATGAGCAGTTCTTC
.	TRBJ2-7	12	TRBV2	many	CASTPRAYEQYF	TGTGCCAGCACACCTCGGGCCTACGAGCAGTACTTC
.	TRBJ1-4	15	TRBV12-3/TRBV12-4	.	CASGWASTTNEKLFF	TGTGCCAGCGGTTGGGCCTCAACAACTAATGAAAAACTGTTTTTT
TRBD2	TRBJ2-3	16	TRBV4-1	few	CASSQSASGVTDTQYF	TGCGCCAGCAGCCAATCCGCTAGCGGGGTCACAGATACGCAGTATTTT
.	TRBJ2-3	16	TRBV7-9	.	CASSSRKTGSTDTQYF	TGTGCCAGCAGTTCCCGCAAAACCGGTAGCACAGATACGCAGTATTTT
.	TRBJ1-5	13	TRBV20-1	.	CSARESGVVAQHF	TGCAGTGCTAGGGAAAGCGGTGTCGTAGCCCAGCATTTT
.	TRBJ2-5	15	TRBV3-1	many	CASSLDSRFTETQYF	TGTGCCAGCAGCCTGGACAGCCGGTTTACGGAGACCCAGTACTTC
TRBD2	TRBJ2-1	14	TRBV18	many	CASTTSASYNEQFF	TGTGCCAGCACGACTAGCGCCTCCTACAATGAGCAGTTCTTC
.	TRBJ1-5	15	TRBV7-8	many	CASSLDRQDNQPQHF	TGTGCCAGCAGCTTAGATCGGCAAGATAATCAGCCCCAGCATTTT
TRBD1	TRBJ1-3	15	TRBV18	few	CASSLLGQVLDTIYF	TGTGCCAGCTCACTTCTGGGACAGGTTCTCGACACCATATATTTT
.	TRBJ1-1	12	TRBV6-1	many	CASTSGITEAFF	TGTGCCAGCACCTCAGGGATCACTGAAGCTTTCTTT
.	TRBJ2-1	11	TRBV20-1	few	CSARFQAEQFF	TGCAGTGCTAGATTCCAGGCCGAACAGTTCTTC